One and the same sample provided the 29 T cell receptor beta chains below, sequenced in a study of STAT5B mutations in CD4+ large granular lymphocyte leukemia. Assay: immunoSEQ multiplex PCR; the TCRdb copy retains only in-frame clones and omits some. This sample has 30,000 or so clones, with approximately 79% found just once. Sequences were obtained from CD4+ T cells from blood buffy coats. The receptors were sampled from a human donor in good health.

J is TRBJ2-1 and V is TRBV5-1; D may be TRBD2 (5 bases). CDR1 is SGHRS and CDR2 is YFSETQ in the germline V gene. This CDR3 contains 16 residues. Trimming took off 3 bases at V and 0 bases at J, with 13 bases between the two ends. This CDR3 reads CASSSEGLSSYNEQFF. Here the CDR3 DNA reads TGCGCCAGCAGCTCTGAGGGTCTGAGCTCCTACAATGAGCAGTTCTTC.

This chain joins TRBV5-1 and TRBJ2-1, with TRBD1 as a possible D gene (5 bases). Trimming pared 1 base from V and 3 bases from J, leaving 11 bases between. Per the germline V gene, CDR1 is SGHRS and CDR2 is YFSETQ. This CDR3 spans 15 amino acids. The DNA for the CDR3 is TGCGCCAGCAGCTTGCAGGGTAGGTACTACAATGAGCAGTTCTTC. Translating gives CASSLQGRYYNEQFF.

Only one count was recorded for this clone. This sequence joins TRBV27 and TRBJ1-2; possibly TRBD1 for D (6 bases). The V end lost 6 bases, the J end lost 3 bases, and 14 bases lay between the germline ends. Germline V gene data show CDR1 as MNHEY and CDR2 as SMNVEV (reference sequence). The CDR3 is made up of 14 amino acids. CDR3 loop: CASSYRAGDYGYTF. In DNA, the CDR3 is TGTGCCAGCAGCTACAGGGCTGGGGACTATGGCTACACCTTC.

The V and J genes are TRBV25-1 and TRBJ2-2; 8 bases agree with TRBD1. V was clipped by 2 bases and J by 8 bases; unmatched bases: 7. Germline lookup yields CDR1 MGHDK and CDR2 SYGVNS. CDR3 size: 15 residues. This chain's CDR3 is CASSEQGARIGELFF. As DNA, the CDR3 is TGTGCCAGCAGTGAACAGGGGGCGCGGATTGGGGAGCTGTTTTTT.

The CDR3 region has the DNA TGTGCCAGCAGCCCTGGAACTAGCCTGGTGACCGGGGAGCTGTTTTTT. Amino acids: CASSPGTSLVTGELFF. The chain employs TRBV7-7 and TRBJ2-2, with D tentatively TRBD2 (6 bases). Trimming cost V 5 bases and J 5 bases, with 18 bases left between them. Germline CDR1 SSHAT, CDR2 FNYEAQ (reference sequence). CDR3 length equals 16 residues.

This chain joins TRBV5-1 and TRBJ2-7, with D perhaps TRBD1 (5 bases). The CDR3 runs to 14 residues. Trimming removed 0 bases at V and 2 bases at J, with 9 bases between. Germline V CDR1 and CDR2: SGHRS, YFSETQ. As DNA, the CDR3 is TGCGCCAGCAGCTTGGCCAGGGATCCCTACGAGCAGTACTTC. This codes for CASSLARDPYEQYF.

This sequence joins TRBV5-6 and TRBJ2-1, with 7 bases identical to TRBD2. Trimming took 2 bases from V and 7 from J; bases not matched to a gene: 9. Germline values: CDR1 SGHDT, CDR2 YYEEEE. The CDR3 is 15 residues long. The CDR3 coding sequence is TGTGCCAGCAGCTTTGAGACTAGCAATTCGAATGAGCAGTTCTTC. Its protein product is CASSFETSNSNEQFF.

The gene calls are TRBV11-2 and TRBJ2-7; TRBD1 might be the D (6 bases). Germline loops: CDR1 SGHAT, CDR2 FQNNGV. The length of the CDR3 is 15 residues. Trimming left V 5 bases short and J 4 bases short, with 18 bases between. CDR3 nucleotides: TGTGCCAGCAGCGATGGACAGAGCCTATTATACGAGCAGTACTTC. It translates to CASSDGQSLLYEQYF.

V and J are TRBV15 and TRBJ2-4; 7 nucleotides align to TRBD2. Germline CDR1 LNHNV, CDR2 YYDKDF (reference sequence). The CDR3 extends over 16 amino acids. V was clipped by 3 bases and J by 3 bases; unmatched bases: 8. This CDR3 reads CATSSLAGRVKNIQYF. The DNA for the CDR3 is TGTGCCACCAGCAGTTTGGCAGGGAGGGTCAAAAACATTCAGTACTTC.

This clone was seen a single time. The chain recombines TRBV5-6 with TRBJ2-7, with D tentatively TRBD1 or TRBD2 (5 bases each). Trimming shortened V by 0 bases and J by 1 base, and 11 bases separated the two germline ends. Germline V gene sequence: CDR1 SGHDT, CDR2 YYEEEE. The CDR3 spans 15 residues. The CDR3 loop is CASSLGGDLSYEQYF. CDR3 coding DNA: TGTGCCAGCAGCTTGGGAGGGGACCTGTCCTACGAGCAGTACTTC.

This chain connects TRBV2 to TRBJ2-1; D is unresolved. V shed 2 bases and J shed 6 bases, with 2 bases lying between them. The CDR3 has 11 residues. Per the germline V gene, CDR1 is SNHLY and CDR2 is FYNNEI. CDR3 in DNA: TGTGCCAGCAGTGAAAGCAATGAGCAGTTCTTC. Protein product: CASSESNEQFF.

In nucleotides, the CDR3 is TGTGCCAGCAGTGACCGGGACAGAGGCCGTCCTAATGAAAAACTGTTTTTT. Translating gives CASSDRDRGRPNEKLFF. V usage is TRBV25-1 and J usage is TRBJ1-4; 7 bases map to TRBD1. With V trimmed by 3 bases and J by 3 bases, 10 bases remained unmatched. CDR3 length: 17 residues. The V gene's germline CDR1 is MGHDK and CDR2 SYGVNS.

V usage is TRBV18 and J usage is TRBJ2-5; either TRBD1 or TRBD2 may fit D (5 bases each). The CDR3 consists of 14 residues. V gave up 2 bases and J gave up 5 bases, with 12 bases separating them. The V gene's germline CDR1 is KGHSH and CDR2 LQKENI. The CDR3 here is CASSPGTPRETQYF. CDR3 coding DNA: TGTGCCAGCTCACCAGGGACCCCTCGGGAGACCCAGTACTTC.

This clone was picked up a small number of times. The rearrangement links TRBV11-3 to TRBJ2-7; D is unclear. Germline lookup yields CDR1 SGHNT and CDR2 YENEEA. V lost 6 bases and J lost 0, with 12 bases in between. This CDR3 is 14 amino acids long. As DNA, the CDR3 is TGTGCCAGCAGAGGCCTCGAAAACTCCTACGAGCAGTACTTC. It yields the protein CASRGLENSYEQYF.

The CDR3 spells CSAGGRGGYTF. The CDR3 DNA is TGCAGCGCCGGGGGTAGGGGTGGCTACACCTTC. This chain links TRBV29-1 with TRBJ1-2; TRBD1 is a possible D gene (5 bases). Trimming stripped 7 bases from V and 7 bases from J, with 13 bases between. This CDR3 has 11 residues. Per germline, CDR1 SQVTM and CDR2 ANQGSEA.

The chain has TRBV11-3 and TRBJ2-1, with D unclear. The CDR3 loop spans 13 amino acids. Trimming took off 1 base at V and 5 bases at J, with 6 bases between the two ends. Germline values: CDR1 SGHNT, CDR2 YENEEA. The CDR3 nucleotides read TGTGCCAGCAGCTTAGGTTGGGACAATGAGCAGTTCTTC. Protein sequence: CASSLGWDNEQFF.

The rearrangement uses TRBV30 and TRBJ2-1; a possible D gene is TRBD1 (5 bases). The CDR3 runs to 11 residues. Trimming left V 3 bases short and J 7 bases short, with 7 bases between. From germline, CDR1 is GTSNPN and CDR2 SVGIG (reference sequence). CDR3 bases: TGTGCCTGGAGCCCAGGGAATGAGCAGTTCTTC. Translated, it gives CAWSPGNEQFF.

The gene calls are TRBV9 and TRBJ2-2; tentative D call: TRBD1 (5 bases). The V gene lost 0 bases and the J gene lost 5 bases, with 14 bases spanning the gap. The length of the CDR3 is 16 residues. Germline lookup yields CDR1 SGDLS and CDR2 YYNGEE. The CDR3 nucleotides read TGTGCCAGCAGCGTAGGGATGGGGTCAGGGACCGGGGAGCTGTTTTTT. Amino acids: CASSVGMGSGTGELFF.

The chain has TRBV11-1 and TRBJ2-1; 8 bases match TRBD2. Germline V gene lookup returns CDR1 SGHAT and CDR2 FQDESV (reference sequence). This CDR3 contains 16 residues. After removal of 4 bases from V and 9 bases from J, the junction contained 14 bases not matched to a gene. The CDR3 here is CASSWGGTRSGLEQFF. The DNA of the CDR3 is TGTGCCAGCAGCTGGGGGGGGACTAGATCGGGACTTGAGCAGTTCTTC. The entire variable domain, with the rest obtained from reference TRBV11-1 and TRBJ2-1, is as follows: EAEVAQSPRYKITEKSQAVAFWCDPISGHATLYWYRQILGQGPELLVQFQDESVVDDSQLPKDRFSAERLKGVDSTLKIQPAELGDSAMYLCASSWGGTRSGLEQFFGPGTRLTVL.

This rearrangement joins TRBV6-5 to TRBJ2-7; possible D gene TRBD1, 5 bases. Germline V gives CDR1 MNHEY, CDR2 SVGAGI. V lost 6 bases and J 6 bases, leaving 12 bases between the germline ends. This CDR3 has 12 residues. The CDR3 reads CASSRPTAEQYF. For the CDR3, the DNA is TGTGCCAGCAGCCGACCGACAGCCGAGCAGTACTTC.

This clone was detected once. This chain uses TRBV5-6 with TRBJ1-5; 7 positions agree with TRBD1. Germline assignment: CDR1 SGHDT and CDR2 YYEEEE. V was clipped by 4 bases and J by 0 bases; unmatched bases: 4. There are 15 residues in the CDR3. The CDR3 spells CASSRGQYSNQPQHF. Written as DNA, the CDR3 is TGTGCCAGCAGCCGGGGACAGTATAGCAATCAGCCCCAGCATTTT.

The V call is TRBV30, the J call TRBJ2-2, with D unresolved. The CDR3 contains 14 residues. Germline CDR1 GTSNPN, CDR2 SVGIG (reference sequence). V lost 0 bases and J 7 bases, leaving 12 bases between the germline ends. The CDR3 region is CAWSVGQSIGELFF. In nucleotides, the CDR3 is TGTGCCTGGAGTGTAGGCCAGTCTATCGGGGAGCTGTTTTTT.

This sequence joins TRBV27 and TRBJ2-3; TRBD1 matches at 8 bases. V was pared by 2 bases and J by 3 bases, with 4 bases of the junction left unmatched. Germline lookup yields CDR1 MNHEY and CDR2 SMNVEV (reference sequence). The CDR3 has 15 amino acids. This CDR3 reads CASSLQGAWTDTQYF. DNA of the CDR3: TGTGCCAGCAGTTTACAGGGGGCCTGGACAGATACGCAGTATTTT.

This chain links TRBV11-3 with TRBJ2-2; a weak D match, TRBD1 (5 bases). Deletions cut 2 bases from V and 4 bases from J, with 5 bases between. The germline CDR1 and CDR2 sequences are SGHNT and YENEEA. This CDR3 has 13 residues. CDR3 loop: CASSLRGTGELFF. The CDR3 DNA follows: TGTGCCAGCAGCTTAAGGGGCACCGGGGAGCTGTTTTTT.

The rearrangement joins TRBV5-4 to TRBJ2-1; D might be TRBD2 (5 bases). The V gene's germline CDR1 is SGHNT and CDR2 YYREEE (reference sequence). Trimming left V 0 bases short and J 3 bases short, with 7 bases between. This CDR3 has 14 residues. In DNA form, the CDR3 reads TGTGCCAGCAGCTTGGGCGGGCTCTACAATGAGCAGTTCTTC. Its protein product is CASSLGGLYNEQFF.

This sequence joins TRBV6-1 and TRBJ2-7; D not resolved. Germline V gene lookup returns CDR1 MNHNS and CDR2 SASEGT. The CDR3 covers 15 residues. V shed 7 bases and J shed 0 bases, with 16 bases lying between them. CDR3 bases: TGTGCCAGCAACAAGCCCGGGCGAAGCTCCTACGAGCAGTACTTC. Translating it yields CASNKPGRSSYEQYF.

The CDR3 sequence is CASRAQGEAFF. CDR3 nucleotide sequence: TGTGCCAGCAGAGCACAGGGTGAGGCTTTCTTT. This chain links TRBV2 with TRBJ1-1; weak D call: TRBD1 (6 bases). Germline CDR1 SNHLY, CDR2 FYNNEI. The V gene lost 6 bases and the J gene lost 11 bases, with 13 bases spanning the gap. The CDR3 has 11 residues.

The V and J genes are TRBV12-5 and TRBJ2-7; D is undetermined. The CDR3 has 11 amino acids. With 3 bases removed from V and 5 bases from J, the gap between germline ends came to 5 bases. Germline V CDR1 and CDR2: LGHNT, FRNRAP. The CDR3 sequence: CASGLRDEQYF. CDR3 DNA sequence: TGTGCTAGTGGTTTACGGGACGAGCAGTACTTC. The full variable domain, with the rest looked up from reference TRBV12-5 and TRBJ2-7, is DARVTQTPRHKVTEMGQEVTMRCQPILGHNTVFWYRQTMMQGLELLAYFRNRAPLDDSGMPKDRFSAEMPDATLATLKIQPSEPRDSAVYFCASGLRDEQYFGPGTRLTVT.

J is TRBJ2-1 and V is TRBV1; the DNA was not used to check the table's D call, TRBD2. TRBV1 constitutes a pseudogene. The CDR3 length is 18 residues. CDR3 protein: CTSSQDKGTSGYYNEQFF. Written as DNA, the CDR3 is TGCACCAGCAGCCAAGATAAGGGGACTAGCGGTTACTACAATGAGCAGTTCTTC.